This note documents a single T cell receptor (beta chain) sequence. The data belong to a study of T cell changes during pregnancy in multiple sclerosis. Repertoires were generated with immunoSEQ multiplex PCR, while TCRdb's copy carries only in-frame clones and drops some. The sample has over 80,000 clones, 90% seen once. CDR1 is SGHRS, CDR2 YFSETQ, per germline. The CDR3 is 16 residues long. Germline trimming cut 1 base from V and 1 base from J; bases unmatched to any gene: 2. The sequence was collected from a female donor in good health, enrolled as a control in a pregnancy study. The specimen was peripheral blood, collected in the second trimester of pregnancy. The chain has TRBV5-1 and TRBJ2-2; TRBD2 agrees at 9 bases. The CDR3 DNA reads TGCGCCAGCAGCTTGAGTAGCGGGGGGAACACCGGGGAGCTGTTTTTT. This gives the protein CASSLSSGGNTGELFF.